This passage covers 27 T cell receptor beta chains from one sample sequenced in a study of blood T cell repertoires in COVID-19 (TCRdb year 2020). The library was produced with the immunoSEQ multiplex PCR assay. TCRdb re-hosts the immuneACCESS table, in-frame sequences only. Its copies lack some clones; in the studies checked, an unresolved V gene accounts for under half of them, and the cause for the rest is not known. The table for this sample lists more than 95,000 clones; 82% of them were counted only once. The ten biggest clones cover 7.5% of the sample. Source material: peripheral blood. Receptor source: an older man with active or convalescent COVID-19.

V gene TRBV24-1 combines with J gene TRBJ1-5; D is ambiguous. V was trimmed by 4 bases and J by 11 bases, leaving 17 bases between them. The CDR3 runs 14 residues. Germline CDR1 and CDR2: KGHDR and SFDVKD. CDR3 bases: TGTGCCACCAGTGACCGCGTTGGGAGTAAGGCCCAGCATTTT. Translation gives CATSDRVGSKAQHF.

The DNA of the CDR3 is TGTGCCAGCCAGTTAAACACCGGGGAGCTGTTTTTT. Translation gives CASQLNTGELFF. This chain uses TRBV5-4 with TRBJ2-2; D is uncertain. There are 12 residues in the CDR3. V shed 7 bases and J shed 2 bases, with 6 bases lying between them. In germline, CDR1 is SGHNT, CDR2 YYREEE (reference sequence).

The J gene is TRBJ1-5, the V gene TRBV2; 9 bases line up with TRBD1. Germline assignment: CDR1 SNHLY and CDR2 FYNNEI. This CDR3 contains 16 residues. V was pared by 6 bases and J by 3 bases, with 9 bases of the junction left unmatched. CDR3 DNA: TGTGCCAGCAGAAAAACCGGGACAGGGATCAATCAGCCCCAGCATTTT. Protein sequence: CASRKTGTGINQPQHF.

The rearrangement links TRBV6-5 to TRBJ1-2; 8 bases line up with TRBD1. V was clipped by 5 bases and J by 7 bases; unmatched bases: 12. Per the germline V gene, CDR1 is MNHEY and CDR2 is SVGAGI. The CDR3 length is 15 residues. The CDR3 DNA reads TGTGCCAGCAGTAATCTGGACAGGGCAGGCGGTGGCTACACCTTC. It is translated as CASSNLDRAGGGYTF.

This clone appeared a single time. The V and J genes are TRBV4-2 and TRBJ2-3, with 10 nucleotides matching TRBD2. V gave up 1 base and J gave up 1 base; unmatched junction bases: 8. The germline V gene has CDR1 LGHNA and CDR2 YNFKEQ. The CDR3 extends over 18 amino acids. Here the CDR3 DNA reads TGTGCCAGCAGCCAAGGAATAGCGGGGGGCGGGGGCACAGATACGCAGTATTTT. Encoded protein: CASSQGIAGGGGTDTQYF.

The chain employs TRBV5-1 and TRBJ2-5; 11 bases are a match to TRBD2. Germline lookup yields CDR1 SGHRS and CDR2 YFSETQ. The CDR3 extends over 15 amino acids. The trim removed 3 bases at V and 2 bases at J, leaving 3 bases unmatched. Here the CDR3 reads CASSSLAGGQETQYF. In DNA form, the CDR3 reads TGCGCCAGCAGCTCCCTAGCGGGGGGTCAAGAGACCCAGTACTTC.

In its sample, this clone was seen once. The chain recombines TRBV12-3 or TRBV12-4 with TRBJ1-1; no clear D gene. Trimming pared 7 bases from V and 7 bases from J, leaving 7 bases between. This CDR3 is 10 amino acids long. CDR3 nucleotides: TGTGCCAGCATTTTGTATGAAGCTTTCTTT. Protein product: CASILYEAFF.

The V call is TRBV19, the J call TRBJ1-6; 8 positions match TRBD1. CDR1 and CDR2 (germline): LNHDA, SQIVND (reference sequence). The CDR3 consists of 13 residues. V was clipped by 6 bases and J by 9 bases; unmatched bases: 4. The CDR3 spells CASSVRGRSPLHF. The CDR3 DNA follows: TGTGCCAGTAGCGTCAGGGGGCGTTCACCCCTCCACTTT.

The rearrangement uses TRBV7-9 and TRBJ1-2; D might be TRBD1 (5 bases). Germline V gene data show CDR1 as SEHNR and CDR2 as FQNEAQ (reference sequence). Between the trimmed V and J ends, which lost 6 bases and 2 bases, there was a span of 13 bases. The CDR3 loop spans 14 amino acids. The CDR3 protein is CASRVVRGNYGYTF. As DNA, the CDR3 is TGTGCCAGCAGGGTAGTTCGGGGGAACTATGGCTACACCTTC.

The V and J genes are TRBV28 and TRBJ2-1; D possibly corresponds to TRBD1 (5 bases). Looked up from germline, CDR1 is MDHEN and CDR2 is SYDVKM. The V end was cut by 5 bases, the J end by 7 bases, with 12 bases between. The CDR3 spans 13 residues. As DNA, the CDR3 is TGTGCCAGCAGTCCCCTCCCAGGGAATGAGCAGTTCTTC. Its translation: CASSPLPGNEQFF. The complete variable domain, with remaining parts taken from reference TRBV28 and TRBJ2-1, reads DVKVTQSSRYLVKRTGEKVFLECVQDMDHENMFWYRQDPGLGLRLIYFSYDVKMKEKGDIPEGYSVSREKKERFSLILESASTNQTSMYLCASSPLPGNEQFFGPGTRLTVL.

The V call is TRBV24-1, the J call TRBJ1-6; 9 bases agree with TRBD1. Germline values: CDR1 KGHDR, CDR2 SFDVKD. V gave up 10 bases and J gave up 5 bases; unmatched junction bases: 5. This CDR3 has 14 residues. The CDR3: CATQRTGDNSPLHF. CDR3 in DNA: TGTGCCACACAAAGGACAGGGGATAATTCACCCCTCCACTTT.

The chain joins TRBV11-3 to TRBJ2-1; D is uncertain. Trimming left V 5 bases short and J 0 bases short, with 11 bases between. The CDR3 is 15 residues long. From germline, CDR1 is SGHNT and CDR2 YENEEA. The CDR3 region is CASSKSSSSYNEQFF. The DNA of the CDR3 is TGTGCCAGCAGCAAGTCCTCGAGCTCCTACAATGAGCAGTTCTTC.

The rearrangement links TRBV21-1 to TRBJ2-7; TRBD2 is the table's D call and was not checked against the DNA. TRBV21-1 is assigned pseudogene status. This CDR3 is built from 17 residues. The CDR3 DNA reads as TGTGCCAGCAGCAAAGGCCCGACTAGCGGGAGTTCCTACGAGCAGTACTTC. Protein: CASSKGPTSGSSYEQYF.

CDR3 in amino acids: CASSPGTGWQETQYF. The CDR3 region has the DNA TGTGCCAGCTCACCCGGGACAGGGTGGCAAGAGACCCAGTACTTC. The chain joins TRBV18 to TRBJ2-5, with 9 nucleotides matching TRBD1. The CDR3 is 15 residues long. After removal of 3 bases from V and 2 bases from J, the junction contained 4 bases not matched to a gene. Looked up from germline, CDR1 is KGHSH and CDR2 is LQKENI.

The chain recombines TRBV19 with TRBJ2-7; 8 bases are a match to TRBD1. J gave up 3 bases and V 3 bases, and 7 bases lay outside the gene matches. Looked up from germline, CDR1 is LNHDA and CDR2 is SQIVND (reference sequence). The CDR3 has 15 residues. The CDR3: CASSIFGTGNYEQYF. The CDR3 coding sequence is TGTGCCAGTAGTATCTTTGGGACAGGAAACTACGAGCAGTACTTC.

CDR3 nucleotides: TGTGCCAGCAGCCGACTAGCGGGAGGTGGAAATGAGCAGTTCTTC. It translates to CASSRLAGGGNEQFF. This sequence joins TRBV28 and TRBJ2-1; 13 nucleotides align to TRBD2. The V gene's germline CDR1 is MDHEN and CDR2 SYDVKM. Trimming cost V 6 bases and J 7 bases; bases outside gene matches: 6. This CDR3 region has 15 residues.

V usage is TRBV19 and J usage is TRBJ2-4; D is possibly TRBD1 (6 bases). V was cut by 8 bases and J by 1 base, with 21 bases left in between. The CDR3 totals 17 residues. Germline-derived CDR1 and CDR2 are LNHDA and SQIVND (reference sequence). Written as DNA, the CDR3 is TGTGCCAGTGCACCCCGAGGGACATGGGGGGCCAAAAACATTCAGTACTTC. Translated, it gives CASAPRGTWGAKNIQYF.

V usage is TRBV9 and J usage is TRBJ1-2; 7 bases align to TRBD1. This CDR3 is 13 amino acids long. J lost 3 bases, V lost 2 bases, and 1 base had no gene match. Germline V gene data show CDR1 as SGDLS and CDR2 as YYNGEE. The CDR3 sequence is CASSVQGDYGYTF. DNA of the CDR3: TGTGCCAGCAGCGTCCAGGGGGACTATGGCTACACCTTC.

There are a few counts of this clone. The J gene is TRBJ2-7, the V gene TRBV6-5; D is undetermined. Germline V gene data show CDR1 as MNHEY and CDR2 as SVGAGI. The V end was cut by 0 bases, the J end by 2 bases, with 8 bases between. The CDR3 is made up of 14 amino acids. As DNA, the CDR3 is TGTGCCAGCAGTTACTCCGTAAGCGCCTACGAGCAGTACTTC. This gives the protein CASSYSVSAYEQYF.

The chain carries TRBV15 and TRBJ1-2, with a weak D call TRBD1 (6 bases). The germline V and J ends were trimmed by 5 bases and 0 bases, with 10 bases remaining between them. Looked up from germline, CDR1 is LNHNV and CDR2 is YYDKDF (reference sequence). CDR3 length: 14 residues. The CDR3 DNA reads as TGTGCCACCAGCCCGGACAGAGCTAACTATGGCTACACCTTC. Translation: CATSPDRANYGYTF.

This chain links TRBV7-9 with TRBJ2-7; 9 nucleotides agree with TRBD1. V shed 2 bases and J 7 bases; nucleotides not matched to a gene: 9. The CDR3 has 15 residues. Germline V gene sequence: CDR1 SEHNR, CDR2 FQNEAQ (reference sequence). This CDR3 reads CASSLPIRQGDEQYF. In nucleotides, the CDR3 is TGTGCCAGCAGCTTACCCATTCGACAGGGGGATGAGCAGTACTTC.

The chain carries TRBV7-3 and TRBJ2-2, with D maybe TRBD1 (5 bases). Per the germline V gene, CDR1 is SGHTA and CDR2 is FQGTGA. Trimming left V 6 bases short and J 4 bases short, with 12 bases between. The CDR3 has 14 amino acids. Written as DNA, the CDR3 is TGTGCCAGCAGACTGCAGGGTGCCACCGGGGAGCTGTTTTTT. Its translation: CASRLQGATGELFF.

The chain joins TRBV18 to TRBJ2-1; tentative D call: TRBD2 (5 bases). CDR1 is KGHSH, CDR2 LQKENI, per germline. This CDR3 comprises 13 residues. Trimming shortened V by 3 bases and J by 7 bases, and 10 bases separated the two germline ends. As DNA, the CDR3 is TGTGCCAGCTCACCCTTAGCGTCTAATGAGCAGTTCTTC. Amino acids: CASSPLASNEQFF.

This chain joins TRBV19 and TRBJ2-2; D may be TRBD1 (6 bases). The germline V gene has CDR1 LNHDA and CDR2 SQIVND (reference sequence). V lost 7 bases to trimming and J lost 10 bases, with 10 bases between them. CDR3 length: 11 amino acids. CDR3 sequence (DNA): TGTGCCAGTACGACAGGCCTGGAGCTGTTTTTT. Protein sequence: CASTTGLELFF.

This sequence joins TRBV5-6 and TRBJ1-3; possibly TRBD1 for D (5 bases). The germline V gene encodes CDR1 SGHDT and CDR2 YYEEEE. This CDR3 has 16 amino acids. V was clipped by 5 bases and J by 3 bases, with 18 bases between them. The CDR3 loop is CASSGAPGLGGNTIYF. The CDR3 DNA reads TGTGCCAGCAGTGGCGCGCCAGGGTTGGGTGGAAACACCATATATTTT. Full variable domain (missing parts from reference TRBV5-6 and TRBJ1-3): DAGVTQSPTHLIKTRGQQVTLRCSPKSGHDTVSWYQQALGQGPQFIFQYYEEEERQRGNFPDRFSGHQFPNYSSELNVNALLLGDSALYLCASSGAPGLGGNTIYFGEGSWLTVV.

The CDR3 spells CASSSDRGDNEKLFF. The CDR3 DNA reads as TGTGCCAGCAGCTCCGACAGGGGCGATAATGAAAAACTGTTTTTT. V is TRBV3-1 (or the pseudogene TRBV3-2) and J is TRBJ1-4; TRBD1 agrees at 8 bases. V lost 5 bases and J lost 4; bases outside the gene matches: 6. This CDR3 has 15 residues. Germline V gives CDR1 LGHDT, CDR2 YNNKEL (reference sequence).

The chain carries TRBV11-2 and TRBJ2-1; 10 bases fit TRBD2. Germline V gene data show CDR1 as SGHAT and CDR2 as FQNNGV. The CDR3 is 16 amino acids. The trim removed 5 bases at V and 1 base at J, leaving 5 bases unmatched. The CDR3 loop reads CASSPSSGGSYNEQFF. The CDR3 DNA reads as TGTGCCAGCAGCCCCTCTAGCGGGGGTTCCTACAATGAGCAGTTCTTC.